This TCR beta chain came from a study of cytomegalovirus exposure and HLA in healthy donors. Study-wide results and limits: Presence/absence analyses assumed roughly uniform sequencing depth across donors, which may not hold.

Primers for the PCR totalled 60 Vbeta and 13 Jbeta. TCRdb's copy holds only in-frame clones and misses some; the assay was immunoSEQ multiplex PCR. The sample includes around 140,000 clones, about two thirds of them seen just once. J lost 3 bases, V lost 4 bases, and 5 bases had no gene match. Germline CDR1 SGHNT, CDR2 YYREEE (reference sequence). The CDR3 runs 16 residues. Comment on this clone: Its antigen remains unidentified.

This receptor was obtained from a man aged 50-60 years in good health and CMV-seropositive. Input material: PBMCs. The chain carries TRBV5-4 and TRBJ2-6, with 9 bases fitting TRBD1. In DNA form, the CDR3 reads TGTGCCAGCAGCCGGACAGGGGTCGGTGGGGCCAACGTCCTGACTTTC. This sequence encodes CASSRTGVGGANVLTF.